This T cell receptor beta chain is from a study of blood T cell repertoires in COVID-19. The overall study: Some COVID-19 samples were acute and others convalescent; all came from the United States, Italy and Spain.

The authors' processing: Estimation of nucleated cell counts was performed using reference gene primer amplification. Profiling relied on immunoSEQ multiplex PCR, and the TCRdb table lists in-frame clones only, not all of them. That table gives V, J and clone size, and the DNA gave D and trimming. There are around 250,000 clones in the sample; roughly 84% occur only once, and around 6.3% lies in the top ten. Source material: PBMCs or T cells enriched from blood (not recorded which). This clonotype originated in a woman between 45 and 65 years old who had been exposed to COVID-19.

The CDR3 reads CSVVKDRARTEAFF. DNA for the CDR3: TGCAGCGTTGTTAAGGACAGGGCCCGGACTGAAGCTTTCTTT. The chain couples TRBV29-1 to TRBJ1-1; 8 bases are shared with TRBD1. The V gene end was trimmed by 4 bases and the J gene end by 5 bases; junction bases not matched to a gene: 9. The CDR3 contains 14 residues. Per germline, CDR1 SQVTM and CDR2 ANQGSEA.